This T cell receptor beta chain was sequenced in a study of regulatory T cells in long-lasting Graves disease. Study results and caveats: Graves' patients with persistent disease showed TCR diversity lower than patients newly diagnosed. It was peripheral blood alone, not thyroid tissue, that was studied. Possibly, accuracy suffered from the small sample size.

This clonotype was found a few times. Antigen unknown. Arm-PCR of CDR3 regions with iRepertoire HTBI primers generated TCR beta libraries. TCRdb fed the multiplex PCR reads into MiXCR, producing one record per CDR3 protein. The sample shows hundreds of thousands of distinct CDR3 sequences, 15% to 20% of them seen only once. The CDR3 covers 14 residues. V lost 4 bases to trimming and J lost 0 bases, with 10 bases between them. Germline loops: CDR1 SGHDN, CDR2 FVKESK. Stated time point: newly diagnosed GD, antithyroid drugs for less than 3 months. With RNA extracted from PBMCs as input, the TCR library was made.

The chain links TRBV14 to TRBJ2-7, with D tentatively TRBD1 (6 bases). The sequence came from a female donor with Graves disease. This specimen consisted of peripheral blood mononuclear cells (PBMCs), obtained at new diagnosis, from a patient treated with antithyroid drugs. CDR3 bases: TGTGCCAGCAGCCCCTCCAGGGGCTCCTACGAGCAGTACTTC. It yields the protein CASSPSRGSYEQYF.